The TCR beta chain described here comes from a study of T cell repertoires in cytomegalovirus infection. Turning to the study itself: HLA-B-restricted CMV epitopes that are well studied were used alongside recently identified HLA-C-restricted ones. Based on public TCR beta signatures, there were indications of CMV infection and of a matching HLA type.

TCRdb independently ran MiXCR on the reads; one entry per CDR3 protein. The profile shows about 920,000 distinct CDR3 sequences, 31% of them singletons. The CDR3 is 17 residues long. The ends were cut back, 0 bases at V and 0 bases at J, with 12 bases in the middle. Germline loops: CDR1 LNHNV, CDR2 YYDKDF (reference sequence). Concerning this clonotype itself: The antigen remains unidentified.

Study-wide results and caveats: The ex vivo response showed dominance by HLA-C-restricted CMV-specific TCR beta clonotypes. Identification of carriers of CMV plus the relevant HLA was achieved through cumulative public TCR beta family frequency.

The V and J genes are TRBV15 and TRBJ2-4; D is undetermined. Sample: cultured CD8+ T cells from PBMCs, taken from culture after CMV antigen stimulation. The TCR originated in a human donor in good health (CMV status not recorded). Some clones in this sample may be carry-over from other donors' samples. CDR3 sequence: CATSREGLLGAKNIQYF. The CDR3 DNA sequence: TGTGCCACCAGCAGAGAAGGCCTGCTGGGAGCCAAAAACATTCAGTACTTC.